Listed here are 17 T cell receptor beta chains from one sample, sequenced in a study of identical twins. Each CDR3 protein gets one entry after TCRdb re-called the 5' RACE reads with MiXCR. The sample carries about 450,000 distinct CDR3 sequences, approximately 17% recorded once. The sequencing input was naive T cells sorted from blood. The receptors stem from a man aged 45 to 65 in good health.

The V call is TRBV11-1, the J call TRBJ1-2; D perhaps matches TRBD1 (5 bases). CDR3 length equals 12 residues. Germline V gene sequence: CDR1 SGHAT, CDR2 FQDESV (reference sequence). The V and J ends lost 8 bases and 6 bases respectively, with 13 bases between them. CDR3 sequence (DNA): TGTGCCAGCGGTGAGGGGATCGATGGCTACACCTTC. Protein product: CASGEGIDGYTF.

This chain links TRBV10-3 with TRBJ2-3; TRBD1 is a possible D gene (6 bases). Germline loops: CDR1 ENHRY, CDR2 SYGVKD. The CDR3 has 12 residues. Deletions cut 11 bases from V and 1 base from J, with 10 bases between. The CDR3 DNA is TGTGCCGCCAGGACAGGCACAGATACGCAGTATTTT. This gives the protein CAARTGTDTQYF.

This clonotype was counted only a few times. The rearrangement links TRBV7-9 to TRBJ1-1; D is possibly TRBD1 (5 bases). Germline loops: CDR1 SEHNR, CDR2 FQNEAQ (reference sequence). Trimming took off 1 base at V and 0 bases at J, with 9 bases between the two ends. This CDR3 is 15 amino acids long. In nucleotides, the CDR3 is TGTGCCAGCAGCTTAGTACGGGGCCTGAACACTGAAGCTTTCTTT. Protein: CASSLVRGLNTEAFF. Looking up the rest from reference TRBV7-9 and TRBJ1-1 gives the full variable domain: DTGVSQNPRHKITKRGQNVTFRCDPISEHNRLYWYRQTLGQGPEFLTYFQNEAQLEKSRLLSDRFSAERPKGSFSTLEIQRTEQGDSAMYLCASSLVRGLNTEAFFGQGTRLTVV.

This clonotype came up many times. The chain recombines TRBV5-6 with TRBJ2-3; D might be TRBD1 (6 bases). The germline V gene encodes CDR1 SGHDT and CDR2 YYEEEE. Trimming shortened V by 2 bases and J by 4 bases, and 8 bases separated the two germline ends. The CDR3 runs 13 residues. As DNA, the CDR3 is TGTGCCAGCAGCTTACAGGGTGCAGATACGCAGTATTTT. Translation gives CASSLQGADTQYF.

The V call is TRBV7-2, the J call TRBJ1-1, with D possibly matching TRBD1 (5 bases). This CDR3 region has 14 residues. Trimming shortened V by 4 bases and J by 1 base, and 10 bases separated the two germline ends. Germline CDR1 is SGHTA and CDR2 is FQGNSA. CDR3 sequence: CASSWGVRNTEAFF. CDR3 DNA sequence: TGTGCCAGCAGCTGGGGGGTGAGGAACACTGAAGCTTTCTTT.

This clonotype was seen ten or more times. The chain links TRBV5-1 to TRBJ1-5; 7 nucleotides match TRBD1. Losses at the gene ends were 1 base for V and 1 base for J; bases not matched to a gene: 2. The CDR3 sequence is 15 residues long. Germline-derived CDR1 and CDR2 are SGHRS and YFSETQ. The DNA for the CDR3 is TGCGCCAGCAGCTTGACAGGGGAAAGCAATCAGCCCCAGCATTTT. Translated: CASSLTGESNQPQHF.

The V and J genes are TRBV5-1 and TRBJ2-1; tentatively, D is TRBD2 (6 bases). Germline V gene sequence: CDR1 SGHRS, CDR2 YFSETQ. The CDR3 has 18 residues. V lost 0 bases and J 4 bases, leaving 20 bases between the germline ends. The CDR3 sequence is CASSLGGLGSGRYNEQFF. The CDR3 DNA reads as TGCGCCAGCAGCTTGGGGGGACTGGGCTCCGGGCGTTACAATGAGCAGTTCTTC.

The chain is built from TRBV6-1 and TRBJ2-7; tentative D call: TRBD2 (6 bases). Germline values: CDR1 MNHNS, CDR2 SASEGT. Trimming shortened V by 6 bases and J by 3 bases, and 18 bases separated the two germline ends. This CDR3 region has 15 residues. The CDR3 bases are TGTGCCAGCAGCGACCGGGAGCTAAAGGACTACGAGCAGTACTTC. Translating it yields CASSDRELKDYEQYF.

The V and J genes are TRBV12-3 or TRBV12-4 and TRBJ1-5; D unclear. Deletions cut 3 bases from V and 3 bases from J, with 12 bases between. The CDR3 has 15 residues. Here the CDR3 DNA reads TGTGCCAGCAGTTTCAGCAACCGGGCCAATCAGCCCCAGCATTTT. Residues: CASSFSNRANQPQHF.

This clonotype was observed many times. The rearrangement joins TRBV20-1 to TRBJ2-1; D is uncertain. V lost 0 bases, J lost 8 bases, and 8 bases lay in between. This CDR3 has 12 residues. The V gene's germline CDR1 is DFQATT and CDR2 SNEGSKA (reference sequence). CDR3 amino acids: CSARDPPHEQFF. The CDR3 DNA sequence: TGCAGTGCTAGAGATCCACCCCATGAGCAGTTCTTC.

This clonotype has just a few counts. This chain uses TRBV12-3 or TRBV12-4 with TRBJ1-3; D uncertain. The CDR3 is 15 residues long. Trimming removed 5 bases at V and 0 bases at J, with 11 bases between. The CDR3 coding sequence is TGTGCCAGCAGTGGGTCTTTAAACTCTGGAAACACCATATATTTT. Amino acid sequence: CASSGSLNSGNTIYF.

The J gene is TRBJ1-1, the V gene TRBV12-3 or TRBV12-4; weak D call: TRBD1 (5 bases). This CDR3 has 12 amino acids. V was cut by 3 bases and J by 7 bases, with 9 bases left in between. The CDR3 spells CASSLGGVEAFF. The CDR3 nucleotides read TGTGCCAGCAGTTTGGGGGGGGTTGAAGCTTTCTTT.

This clonotype has a count of ten or more. This sequence joins TRBV11-1 and TRBJ2-6; D is undetermined. Between the trimmed V and J ends, which lost 0 bases and 0 bases, there was a span of 12 bases. There are 18 residues in the CDR3. From germline, CDR1 is SGHAT and CDR2 FQDESV (reference sequence). The CDR3 protein is CASSLARGSLSGANVLTF. Here the CDR3 DNA reads TGTGCCAGCAGCTTAGCGCGTGGATCCCTCTCTGGGGCCAACGTCCTGACTTTC.

J is TRBJ1-2 and V is TRBV13, with 7 bases lining up with TRBD1. The germline V gene encodes CDR1 PRHDT and CDR2 FYEKMQ (reference sequence). J lost 0 bases, V lost 4 bases, and 5 bases had no gene match. The CDR3 has 15 amino acids. The DNA for the CDR3 is TGTGCCAGCAGCTACAGGGGACTAGCTAACTATGGCTACACCTTC. This encodes CASSYRGLANYGYTF.

The chain is built from TRBV28 and TRBJ1-2; D call uncertain. Germline V gene lookup returns CDR1 MDHEN and CDR2 SYDVKM. Trimming removed 5 bases at V and 2 bases at J, with 9 bases between. There are 13 residues in the CDR3. CDR3 in DNA: TGTGCCAGCAGTGCCGTGCCCAACTATGGCTACACCTTC. Protein: CASSAVPNYGYTF.

The chain combines TRBV20-1 with TRBJ1-2, with 7 nucleotides matching TRBD1. After removal of 2 bases from V and 3 bases from J, the junction contained 3 bases not matched to a gene. Germline V CDR1 and CDR2: DFQATT, SNEGSKA (reference sequence). The CDR3 is 13 residues long. The CDR3 loop is CSARQGTDYGYTF. Here the CDR3 DNA reads TGCAGTGCTAGACAAGGGACAGACTATGGCTACACCTTC.

This chain uses TRBV11-2 with TRBJ2-3; no clear D gene. The CDR3 loop spans 13 amino acids. Trimming took 1 base from V and 4 from J, leaving 6 bases between them. The V gene's germline CDR1 is SGHAT and CDR2 FQNNGV. The CDR3 DNA is TGTGCCAGCAGCTTAGTCCTCCCAGATACGCAGTATTTT. Translated: CASSLVLPDTQYF.